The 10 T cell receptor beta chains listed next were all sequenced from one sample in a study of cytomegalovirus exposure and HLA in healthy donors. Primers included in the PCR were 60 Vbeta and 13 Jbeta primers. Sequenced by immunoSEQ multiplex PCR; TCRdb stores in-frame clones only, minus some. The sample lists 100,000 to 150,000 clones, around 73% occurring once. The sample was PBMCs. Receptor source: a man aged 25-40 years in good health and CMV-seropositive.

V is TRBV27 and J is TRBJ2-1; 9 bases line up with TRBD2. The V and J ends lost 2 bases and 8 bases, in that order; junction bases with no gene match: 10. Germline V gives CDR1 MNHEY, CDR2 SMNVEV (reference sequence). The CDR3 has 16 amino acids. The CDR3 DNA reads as TGTGCCAGCAGTTTACAGCGGGGGGATAGGGCCCATGAGCAGTTCTTC. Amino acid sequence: CASSLQRGDRAHEQFF.

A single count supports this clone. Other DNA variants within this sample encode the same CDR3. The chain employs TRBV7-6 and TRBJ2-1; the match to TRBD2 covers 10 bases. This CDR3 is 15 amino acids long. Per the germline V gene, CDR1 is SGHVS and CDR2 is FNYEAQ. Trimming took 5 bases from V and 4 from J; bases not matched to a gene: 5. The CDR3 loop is CASSLGLAPYNEQFF. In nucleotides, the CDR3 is TGTGCCAGCAGCCTGGGACTAGCGCCGTACAATGAGCAGTTCTTC.

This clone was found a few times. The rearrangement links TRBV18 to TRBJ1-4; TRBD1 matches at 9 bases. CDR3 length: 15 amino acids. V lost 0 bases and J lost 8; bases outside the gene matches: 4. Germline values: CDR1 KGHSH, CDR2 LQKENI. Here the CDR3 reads CASSPPTGGKEKLFF. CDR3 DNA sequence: TGTGCCAGCTCACCACCGACAGGGGGGAAAGAAAAACTGTTTTTT.

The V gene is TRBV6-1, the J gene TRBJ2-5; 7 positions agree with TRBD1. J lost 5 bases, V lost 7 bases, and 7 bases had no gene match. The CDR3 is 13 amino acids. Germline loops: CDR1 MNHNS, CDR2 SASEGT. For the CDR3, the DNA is TGTGCCAGCACCGATACCAGGGGGGAGACCCAGTACTTC. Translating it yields CASTDTRGETQYF.

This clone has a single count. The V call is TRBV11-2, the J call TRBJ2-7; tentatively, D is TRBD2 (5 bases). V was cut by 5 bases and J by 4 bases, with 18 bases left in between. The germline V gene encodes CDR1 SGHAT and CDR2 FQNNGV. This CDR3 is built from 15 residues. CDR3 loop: CASSQMPGKDYEQYF. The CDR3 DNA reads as TGTGCCAGCAGCCAAATGCCCGGGAAGGATTACGAGCAGTACTTC. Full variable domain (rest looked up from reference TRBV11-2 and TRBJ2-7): EAGVAQSPRYKIIEKRQSVAFWCNPISGHATLYWYQQILGQGPKLLIQFQNNGVVDDSQLPKDRFSAERLKGVDSTLKIQPAKLEDSAVYLCASSQMPGKDYEQYFGPGTRLTVT.

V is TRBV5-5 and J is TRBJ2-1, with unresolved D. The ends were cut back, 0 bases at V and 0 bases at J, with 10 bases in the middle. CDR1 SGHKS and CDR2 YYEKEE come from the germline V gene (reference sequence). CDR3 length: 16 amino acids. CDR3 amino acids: CASSLGQVSSYNEQFF. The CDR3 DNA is TGTGCCAGCAGCTTGGGTCAGGTGAGCTCCTACAATGAGCAGTTCTTC.

For the CDR3, the DNA is TGTGCCAGCAGCTTACAGGCTAGCGGACCTTACGAGCAGTACTTC. Translation gives CASSLQASGPYEQYF. The chain is built from TRBV7-8 and TRBJ2-7; 7 bases match TRBD2. The CDR3 has 15 amino acids. Germline V gene data show CDR1 as SGHVS and CDR2 as FQNEAQ. V shed 2 bases and J 4 bases; nucleotides not matched to a gene: 8.

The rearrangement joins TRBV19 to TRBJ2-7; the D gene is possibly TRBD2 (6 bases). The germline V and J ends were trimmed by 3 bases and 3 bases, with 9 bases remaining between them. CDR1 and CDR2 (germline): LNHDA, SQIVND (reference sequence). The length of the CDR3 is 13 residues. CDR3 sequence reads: CASSIGTGYEQYF. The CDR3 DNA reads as TGTGCCAGTAGTATCGGGACTGGCTACGAGCAGTACTTC.

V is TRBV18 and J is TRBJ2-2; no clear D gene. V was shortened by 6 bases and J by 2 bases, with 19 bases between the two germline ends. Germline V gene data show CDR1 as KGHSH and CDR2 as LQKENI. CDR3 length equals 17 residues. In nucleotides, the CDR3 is TGTGCCAGCTCCTATTATGAGGCCGCGCTAAACACCGGGGAGCTGTTTTTT. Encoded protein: CASSYYEAALNTGELFF.

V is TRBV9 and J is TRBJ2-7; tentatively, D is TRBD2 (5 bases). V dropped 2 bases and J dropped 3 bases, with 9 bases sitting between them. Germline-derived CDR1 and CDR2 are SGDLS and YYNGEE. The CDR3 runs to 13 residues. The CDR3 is CASSVGGFYEQYF. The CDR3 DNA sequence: TGTGCCAGCAGCGTTGGCGGGTTCTACGAGCAGTACTTC.